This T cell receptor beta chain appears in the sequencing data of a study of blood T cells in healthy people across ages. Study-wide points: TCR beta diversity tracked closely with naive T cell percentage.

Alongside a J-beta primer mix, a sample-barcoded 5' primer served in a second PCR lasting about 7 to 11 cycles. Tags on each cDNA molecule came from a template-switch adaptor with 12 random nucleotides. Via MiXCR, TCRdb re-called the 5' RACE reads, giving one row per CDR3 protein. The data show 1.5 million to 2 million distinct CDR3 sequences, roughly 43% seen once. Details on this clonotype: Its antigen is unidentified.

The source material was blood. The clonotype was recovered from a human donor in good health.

The CDR3 DNA reads TGTGCCAGCAGCCAAGGGGTCATCACAGATACGCAGTATTTT. It encodes CASSQGVITDTQYF. The J gene is TRBJ2-3, the V gene TRBV4-2; D is undetermined. Germline V lookup: CDR1 LGHNA, CDR2 YNFKEQ. Between the trimmed V and J ends, which lost 1 base and 2 bases, there was a span of 7 bases. This CDR3 comprises 14 residues.